This TCR beta chain was documented in a study of CD8 T cell repertoires and HIV-1 epitope variants. Study in general: Control wells had CMV/EBV/flu peptides, negative Ebola AY9, or no peptide. Cultures ran roughly ten days, with IL-2, IL-7 and IL-15 added on days 3 and 7. General study points: Nine antigen-specific TCR beta clonotypes were found; five to seven seemed cross-reactive to variants.

As to this clone: Its target is unknown.

V shed 3 bases and J shed 5 bases, with 12 bases lying between them. CDR1 and CDR2 from the germline V gene are MDHEN and SYDVKM. This CDR3 is built from 14 residues. This table comes from immunoSEQ multiplex PCR, and its TCRdb copy is limited to in-frame clones, with some not included. The data hold around 5,200 clones, with less than 70% observed a single time. This sequence joins TRBV28 and TRBJ2-3; no reliable D call. Sequencing input: cultured CD8+ T cells derived from PBMCs. This receptor was taken from a male donor with HIV. CDR3 amino acids: CASSFIPDLDTQYF. For the CDR3, the DNA is TGTGCCAGCAGTTTTATTCCGGATCTAGATACGCAGTATTTT.